The rows below give T cell receptor beta chains drawn from one sample of a study of CD8+ T cells in alopecia areata. The table came from immunoSEQ multiplex PCR; TCRdb's copy has only in-frame clones and leaves some out. In the table there are about 140,000 clones, 85% to 90% of which are singletons. The sequencing here drew on CD8+ T cells sorted from blood, taken at week 4, from a patient treated with tofacitinib. The receptors derive from a human donor with alopecia areata. Both conserved end residues are part of each CDR3. The order of the fields is J gene, D gene, V gene, clone size, CDR3 DNA, CDR3 protein. D genes are given only for firm matches. Size is omitted from some rows. Given values are once, few, many or a class for expanded clones.

J gene: TRBJ2-7; D gene: TRBD2; V gene: TRBV10-2; clone size: .; CDR3 DNA: TGCGCTGCTGAGGGTCTTGGGGGAGGGCCGCACGAGCAGTACTTC; CDR3 protein: CAAEGLGGGPHEQYF
J gene: TRBJ2-6; D gene: TRBD1; V gene: TRBV7-9; clone size: .; CDR3 DNA: TGTGCCAGCAGCTTCCCGGGACAGGGGGCAAACTCTGGGGCCAACGTCCTGACTTTC; CDR3 protein: CASSFPGQGANSGANVLTF
J gene: TRBJ2-7; D gene: .; V gene: TRBV29-1; clone size: .; CDR3 DNA: TGCAGCGTTACCGGACTCACCTCCTACGAGCAGTACTTC; CDR3 protein: CSVTGLTSYEQYF
J gene: TRBJ1-1; D gene: .; V gene: TRBV14; clone size: few; CDR3 DNA: TGTGCCAGCAGCCAAGGGCTAGGTGAAGCTTTCTTT; CDR3 protein: CASSQGLGEAFF
J gene: TRBJ2-5; D gene: .; V gene: TRBV13; clone size: .; CDR3 DNA: TGTGCCAGCAGCTCGTCCGGGACTGAAGAGACCCAGTACTTC; CDR3 protein: CASSSSGTEETQYF
J gene: TRBJ2-7; D gene: TRBD1; V gene: TRBV29-1; clone size: once; CDR3 DNA: TGCAGCGTTGCCGACAGGGGGGAGTACGAGCAGTACTTC; CDR3 protein: CSVADRGEYEQYF
J gene: TRBJ1-1; D gene: TRBD1; V gene: TRBV7-2; clone size: .; CDR3 DNA: TGTGCCAGCAGCTTAGGGCGGCCGGGACAGGGCGACACTGAAGCTTTCTTT; CDR3 protein: CASSLGRPGQGDTEAFF
J gene: TRBJ2-7; D gene: TRBD2; V gene: TRBV7-9; clone size: few; CDR3 DNA: TGTGCCAGCAGCCGTCTAGCGGGTGGGGACTACGAGCAGTACTTC; CDR3 protein: CASSRLAGGDYEQYF
J gene: TRBJ2-4; D gene: .; V gene: TRBV27; clone size: .; CDR3 DNA: TGTGCCAGCAGAGGGACCAAAAACATTCAGTACTTC; CDR3 protein: CASRGTKNIQYF
J gene: TRBJ1-1; D gene: .; V gene: TRBV5-1; clone size: .; CDR3 DNA: TGCGCCAGCATGGTGTGGGCGAACACTGAAGCTTTCTTT; CDR3 protein: CASMVWANTEAFF
J gene: TRBJ1-5; D gene: TRBD1; V gene: TRBV27; clone size: .; CDR3 DNA: TGTGCCAGCAGTCCTCGGACAGGAGCAAATCAGCCCCAGCATTTT; CDR3 protein: CASSPRTGANQPQHF
J gene: TRBJ2-1; D gene: TRBD1; V gene: TRBV4-1; clone size: .; CDR3 DNA: TGCGCCAGCAGCCACCCCGGGACAGGGCTATACAATGAGCAGTTCTTC; CDR3 protein: CASSHPGTGLYNEQFF
J gene: TRBJ2-7; D gene: .; V gene: TRBV6-5; clone size: .; CDR3 DNA: TGTGCCAGCAGTTACGGTCAGAGAGACTACGAGCAGTACTTC; CDR3 protein: CASSYGQRDYEQYF
J gene: TRBJ2-2; D gene: .; V gene: TRBV30; clone size: .; CDR3 DNA: TGTGCCTGGAGTGCGACGTACACCGGGGAGCTGTTTTTT; CDR3 protein: CAWSATYTGELFF
J gene: TRBJ2-5; D gene: .; V gene: TRBV19; clone size: .; CDR3 DNA: TGTGCCATTCCGGGACAACACCAAGAGACCCAGTACTTC; CDR3 protein: CAIPGQHQETQYF
J gene: TRBJ1-2; D gene: TRBD1; V gene: TRBV27; clone size: .; CDR3 DNA: TGTGCCAGCAGTCCCTCGTCCGGGGACAGGGCATATGGCTACACCTTC; CDR3 protein: CASSPSSGDRAYGYTF
J gene: TRBJ2-1; D gene: .; V gene: TRBV10-1; clone size: .; CDR3 DNA: TGCGCCAGCAGTGAATCGGTAAATGAGCAGTTCTTC; CDR3 protein: CASSESVNEQFF